These T cell receptor beta chains were read from a single sample in a study of shared clonotypes between healthy human individuals. Profiled with immunoSEQ multiplex PCR; TCRdb holds only in-frame clones, not every one. The sample lists about 960,000 clones; over 75% were seen once. Sequencing was done on a sample of memory CD4+ T cells sorted from blood. Source of these receptors: a man younger than 30 in good health. The CDR3 runs from the conserved cysteine through the conserved F or W. A D gene is named only where the DNA matches it firmly. The size field is filled for only some rows; it gives once, few, many or a size class.

CDR3 DNA	CDR3 protein	D gene	clone size	V gene	J gene
TGTGCCAGCAGTTTTTCCGACAGGGGTGGATATGGCTACACCTTC	CASSFSDRGGYGYTF	TRBD1	.	TRBV28	TRBJ1-2
TGTGCCAGCAGCCCTGACAGGGGGCTCGGCTACACCTTC	CASSPDRGLGYTF	TRBD1	few	TRBV9	TRBJ1-2
TGTGCCAGCAGCCCCGCCACATTATCAGAGACCCAGTACTTC	CASSPATLSETQYF	.	.	TRBV7-8	TRBJ2-5
TGTGCCAGCAGCGGATCAGGGAGTTACGAAAAACTGTTTTTT	CASSGSGSYEKLFF	.	few	TRBV9	TRBJ1-4
TGTGCCAGCCAGAGGGACAGGGACGAGCAGTACTTC	CASQRDRDEQYF	TRBD1	.	TRBV2	TRBJ2-7
TGTGCCTTCGTCTCGAGGATGAACACTGAAGCTTTCTTT	CAFVSRMNTEAFF	.	.	TRBV30	TRBJ1-1
TGCGCCAGCAGCCAAGAGGGACAGGTGGAGGGCTACTATGGCTACACCTTC	CASSQEGQVEGYYGYTF	TRBD1	few	TRBV4-1	TRBJ1-2
TGTGCCAGCAGCTTGGTGGGAGGGTTTGACACAGATACGCAGTATTTT	CASSLVGGFDTDTQYF	TRBD2	.	TRBV7-8	TRBJ2-3
TGTGCCATCAGTGATAGGGGACAGGGGGACGACGAGCAGTACTTC	CAISDRGQGDDEQYF	TRBD1	once	TRBV10-3	TRBJ2-7
TGTGCCAGCAGCTTGGAGCGGGGTAGGTCCTACAATGAGCAGTTCTTC	CASSLERGRSYNEQFF	TRBD2	once	TRBV5-4	TRBJ2-1
TGTGCCAGCTCTCTGACCGGGACAGGGAACATCTACCTCTCTGGGGCCAACGTCCTGACTTTC	CASSLTGTGNIYLSGANVLTF	TRBD1	once	TRBV18	TRBJ2-6
TGTGCCAGTAGTAGAAACTGGGGAGAAAAACTGTTTTTT	CASSRNWGEKLFF	.	.	TRBV19	TRBJ1-4